The entry that follows covers one T cell receptor (beta chain) sequence. Its antigen is unidentified. Germline trimming cut 7 bases from V and 3 bases from J; bases unmatched to any gene: 10. Germline V CDR1 and CDR2: SGHVS, FQNEAQ. CDR3 length: 15 amino acids. The data derive from a study of T cell responses to AZD1222 COVID-19 vaccine. Study findings and constraints: The study sampled repertoires only after the peak T cell response.

The method was immunoSEQ multiplex PCR; TCRdb's version includes in-frame clones alone and lacks a portion of them. The data show about 140,000 clones, approximately 90% seen once. Researchers grouped second doses given at about 4 or about 12 weeks into one pool. This clonotype was obtained from an adult who received the AZD1222 COVID-19 vaccine. The V call is TRBV7-8, the J call TRBJ1-1; the match to TRBD1 covers 8 bases. Here the sequenced sample was peripheral blood, taken 28 days after the second AZD1222 dose. The CDR3 DNA reads as TGTGCCAGCACGGACCGGGACAGGAGGGACACTGAAGCTTTCTTT. Its protein is CASTDRDRRDTEAFF.